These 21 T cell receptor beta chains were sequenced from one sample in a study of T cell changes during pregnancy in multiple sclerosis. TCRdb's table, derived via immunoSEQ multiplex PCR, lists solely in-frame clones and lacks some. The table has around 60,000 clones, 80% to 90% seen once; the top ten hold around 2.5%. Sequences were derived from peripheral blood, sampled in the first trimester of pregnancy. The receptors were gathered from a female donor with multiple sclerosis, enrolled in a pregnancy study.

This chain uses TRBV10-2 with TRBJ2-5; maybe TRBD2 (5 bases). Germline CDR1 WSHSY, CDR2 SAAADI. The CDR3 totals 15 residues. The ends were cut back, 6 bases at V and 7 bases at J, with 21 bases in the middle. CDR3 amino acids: CASSPIALRGGTQYF. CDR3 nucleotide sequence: TGCGCCAGCAGCCCGATCGCTCTACGTGGAGGGACCCAGTACTTC.

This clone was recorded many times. The CDR3 region has the DNA TGTGCCAGCAGCTTTGATGACAGACACTCTAACTATGGCTACACCTTC. Its protein is CASSFDDRHSNYGYTF. The rearrangement joins TRBV5-4 to TRBJ1-2; TRBD1 might be the D (5 bases). CDR1 and CDR2 (germline): SGHNT, YYREEE (reference sequence). Trimming stripped 2 bases from V and 0 bases from J, with 14 bases between. The CDR3 has 16 residues.

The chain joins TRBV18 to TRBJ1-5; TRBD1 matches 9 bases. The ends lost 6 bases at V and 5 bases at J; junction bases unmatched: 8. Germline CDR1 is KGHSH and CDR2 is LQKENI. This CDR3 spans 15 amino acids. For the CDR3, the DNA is TGTGCCAGCTCGGAACAGGGGGCATCGGATCAGCCCCAGCATTTT. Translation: CASSEQGASDQPQHF.

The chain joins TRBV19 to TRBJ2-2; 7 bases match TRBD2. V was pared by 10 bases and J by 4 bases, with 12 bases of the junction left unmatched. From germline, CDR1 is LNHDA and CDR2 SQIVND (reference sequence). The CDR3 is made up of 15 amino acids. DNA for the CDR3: TGTGCCATTAACACGGCGGGAGACGGCACCGGGGAGCTGTTTTTT. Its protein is CAINTAGDGTGELFF.

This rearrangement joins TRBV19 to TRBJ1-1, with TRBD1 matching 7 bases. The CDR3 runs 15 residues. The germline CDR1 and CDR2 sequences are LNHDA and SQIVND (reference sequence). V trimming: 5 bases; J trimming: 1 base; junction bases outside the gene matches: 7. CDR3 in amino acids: CASSRDSSANTEAFF. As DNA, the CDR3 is TGTGCCAGTAGTCGGGACAGCTCGGCGAACACTGAAGCTTTCTTT.

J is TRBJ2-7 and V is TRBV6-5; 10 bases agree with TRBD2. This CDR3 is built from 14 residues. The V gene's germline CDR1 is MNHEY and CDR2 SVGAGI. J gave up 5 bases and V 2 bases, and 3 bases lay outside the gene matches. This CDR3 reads CASSYLLAGDEQYF. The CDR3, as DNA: TGTGCCAGCAGTTACCTGCTAGCGGGAGACGAGCAGTACTTC.

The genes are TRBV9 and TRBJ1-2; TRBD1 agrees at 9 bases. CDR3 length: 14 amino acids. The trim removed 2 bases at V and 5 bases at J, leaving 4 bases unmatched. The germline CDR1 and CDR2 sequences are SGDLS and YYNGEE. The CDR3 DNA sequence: TGTGCCAGCAGCGTGGGACAGGGTACTTATGGCTACACCTTC. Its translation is CASSVGQGTYGYTF.

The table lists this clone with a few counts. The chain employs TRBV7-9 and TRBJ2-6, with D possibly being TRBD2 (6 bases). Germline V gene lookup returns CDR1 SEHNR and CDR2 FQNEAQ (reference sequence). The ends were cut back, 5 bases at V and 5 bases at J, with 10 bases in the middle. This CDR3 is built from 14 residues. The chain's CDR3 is CASSAGLRANVLTF. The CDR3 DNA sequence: TGTGCCAGCAGCGCGGGACTCCGGGCCAACGTCCTGACTTTC.

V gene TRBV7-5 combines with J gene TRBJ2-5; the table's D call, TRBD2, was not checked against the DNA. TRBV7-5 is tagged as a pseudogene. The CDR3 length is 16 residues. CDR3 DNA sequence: TGTGTCAGAAGCCCTCGGACTAGCGTCATAGAAGAGACCCAGTACTTC. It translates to CVRSPRTSVIEETQYF.

The CDR3 is CASSSPGVNQPQHF. The CDR3 coding sequence is TGTGCCAGCAGCTCCCCAGGGGTCAATCAGCCCCAGCATTTT. The chain recombines TRBV5-8 with TRBJ1-5; D perhaps matches TRBD1 (6 bases). From germline, CDR1 is SGHTS and CDR2 YDEGEE. V lost 3 bases and J lost 3, with 10 bases in between. The CDR3 has 14 amino acids.

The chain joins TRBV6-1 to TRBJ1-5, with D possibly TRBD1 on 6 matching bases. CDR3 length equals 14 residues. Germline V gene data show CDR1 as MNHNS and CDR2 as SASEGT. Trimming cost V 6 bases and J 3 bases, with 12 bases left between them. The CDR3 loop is CASRTDRYNQPQHF. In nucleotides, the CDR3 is TGTGCCAGCAGGACCGACAGGTACAATCAGCCCCAGCATTTT.

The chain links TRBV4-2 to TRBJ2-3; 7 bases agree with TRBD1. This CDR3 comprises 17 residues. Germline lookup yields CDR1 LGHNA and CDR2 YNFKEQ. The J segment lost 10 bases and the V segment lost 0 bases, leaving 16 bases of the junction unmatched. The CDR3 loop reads CASSQEDWQGEWGSQYF. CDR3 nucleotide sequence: TGTGCCAGCAGCCAAGAGGATTGGCAGGGGGAGTGGGGATCGCAGTATTTT.

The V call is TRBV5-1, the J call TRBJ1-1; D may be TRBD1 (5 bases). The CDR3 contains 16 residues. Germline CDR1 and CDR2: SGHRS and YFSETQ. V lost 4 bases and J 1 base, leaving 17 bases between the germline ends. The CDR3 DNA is TGCGCCAGCAGCCACCTCCTTGGGGGGAGGAACACTGAAGCTTTCTTT. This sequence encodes CASSHLLGGRNTEAFF. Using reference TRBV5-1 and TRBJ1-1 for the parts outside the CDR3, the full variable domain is KAGVTQTPRYLIKTRGQQVTLSCSPISGHRSVSWYQQTPGQGLQFLFEYFSETQRNKGNFPGRFSGRQFSNSRSEMNVSTLELGDSALYLCASSHLLGGRNTEAFFGQGTRLTVV.

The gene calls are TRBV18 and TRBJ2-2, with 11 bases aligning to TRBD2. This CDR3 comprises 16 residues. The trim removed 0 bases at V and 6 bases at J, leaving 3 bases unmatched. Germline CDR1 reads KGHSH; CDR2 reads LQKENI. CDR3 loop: CASSPPTSGDAGELFF. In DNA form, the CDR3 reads TGTGCCAGCTCACCACCGACTAGCGGGGATGCCGGGGAGCTGTTTTTT. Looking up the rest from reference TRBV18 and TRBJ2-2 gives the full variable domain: NAGVMQNPRHLVRRRGQEARLRCSPMKGHSHVYWYRQLPEEGLKFMVYLQKENIIDESGMPKERFSAEFPKEGPSILRIQQVVRGDSAAYFCASSPPTSGDAGELFFGEGSRLTVL.

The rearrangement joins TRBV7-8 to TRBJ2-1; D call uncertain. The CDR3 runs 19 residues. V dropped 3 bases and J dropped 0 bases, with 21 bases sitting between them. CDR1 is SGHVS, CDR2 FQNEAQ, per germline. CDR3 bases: TGTGCCAGCAGCTTCTTTTCCCTGAGGTCGGGTGCCTCCTACAATGAGCAGTTCTTC. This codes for CASSFFSLRSGASYNEQFF.

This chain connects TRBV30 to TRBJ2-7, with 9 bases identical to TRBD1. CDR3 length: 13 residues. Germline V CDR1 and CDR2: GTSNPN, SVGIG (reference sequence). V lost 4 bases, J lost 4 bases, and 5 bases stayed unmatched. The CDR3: CAWNADRGYEQYF. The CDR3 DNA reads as TGTGCCTGGAACGCGGACAGGGGTTACGAGCAGTACTTC. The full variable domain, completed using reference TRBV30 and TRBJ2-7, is SQTIHQWPATLVQPVGSPLSLECTVEGTSNPNLYWYRQAAGRGLQLLFYSVGIGQISSEVPQNLSASRPQDRQFILSSKKLLLSDSGFYLCAWNADRGYEQYFGPGTRLTVT.

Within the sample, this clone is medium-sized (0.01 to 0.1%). CDR3 nucleotide sequence: TGTGCCAGTAGCCAGGCAGGGGTGGACTACAATGAGCAGTTCTTC. Translated: CASSQAGVDYNEQFF. V is TRBV19 and J is TRBJ2-1, with D perhaps matching TRBD1 (6 bases). This CDR3 has 15 amino acids. Trimming took off 6 bases at V and 3 bases at J, with 15 bases between the two ends. Per germline, CDR1 LNHDA and CDR2 SQIVND (reference sequence).

The CDR3 nucleotides are TGCAGCGTTGGACAGTCATATGGCTACACCTTC. Its translation: CSVGQSYGYTF. This chain links TRBV29-1 with TRBJ1-2; D is perhaps TRBD1 (5 bases). Trimming stripped 4 bases from V and 5 bases from J, with 8 bases between. The CDR3 is 11 residues long. In germline, CDR1 is SQVTM, CDR2 ANQGSEA.

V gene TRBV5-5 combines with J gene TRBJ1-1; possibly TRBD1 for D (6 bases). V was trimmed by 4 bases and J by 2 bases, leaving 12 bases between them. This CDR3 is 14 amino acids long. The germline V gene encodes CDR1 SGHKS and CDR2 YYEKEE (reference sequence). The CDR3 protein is CASSLNRDNTEAFF. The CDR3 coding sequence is TGTGCCAGCAGCCTCAACAGGGACAACACTGAAGCTTTCTTT.

CDR3 region: CASSYLGGETQYF. CDR3 sequence (DNA): TGTGCCAGCAGTTACTTGGGGGGAGAGACCCAGTACTTC. The chain carries TRBV6-6 and TRBJ2-5, with TRBD2 as a possible D gene (6 bases). This CDR3 has 13 residues. In germline, CDR1 is MNHNY, CDR2 SVGAGI (reference sequence). V was cut by 1 base and J by 4 bases, with 7 bases left in between.

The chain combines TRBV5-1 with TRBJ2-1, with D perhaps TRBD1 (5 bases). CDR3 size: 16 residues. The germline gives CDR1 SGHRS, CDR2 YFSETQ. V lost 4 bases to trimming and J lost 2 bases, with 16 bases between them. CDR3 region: CASSPTADIPYNEQFF. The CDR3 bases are TGCGCCAGCAGCCCTACCGCGGACATACCCTACAATGAGCAGTTCTTC.